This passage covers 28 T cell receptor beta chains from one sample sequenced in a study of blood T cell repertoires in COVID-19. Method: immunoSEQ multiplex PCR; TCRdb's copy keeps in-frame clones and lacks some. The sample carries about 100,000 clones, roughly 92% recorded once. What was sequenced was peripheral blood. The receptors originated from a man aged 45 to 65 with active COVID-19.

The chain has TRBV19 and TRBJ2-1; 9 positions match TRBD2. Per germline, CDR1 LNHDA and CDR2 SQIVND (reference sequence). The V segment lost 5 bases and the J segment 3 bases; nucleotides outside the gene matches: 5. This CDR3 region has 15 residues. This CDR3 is CASSVARGGYNEQFF. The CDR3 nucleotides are TGTGCCAGTAGTGTTGCGCGGGGGGGCTACAATGAGCAGTTCTTC.

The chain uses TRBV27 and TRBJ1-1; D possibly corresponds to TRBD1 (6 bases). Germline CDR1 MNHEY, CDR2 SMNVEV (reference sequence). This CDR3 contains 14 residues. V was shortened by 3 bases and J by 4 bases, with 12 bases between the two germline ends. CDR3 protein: CASSLGAGVTEAFF. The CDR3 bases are TGTGCCAGCAGTTTGGGGGCAGGGGTCACTGAAGCTTTCTTT.

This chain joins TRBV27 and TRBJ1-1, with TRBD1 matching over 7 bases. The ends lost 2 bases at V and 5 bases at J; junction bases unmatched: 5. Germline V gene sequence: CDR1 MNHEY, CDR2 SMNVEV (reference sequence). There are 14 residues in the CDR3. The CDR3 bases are TGTGCCAGCAGTTTACAGGGGGTCTGGACTGAAGCTTTCTTT. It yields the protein CASSLQGVWTEAFF.

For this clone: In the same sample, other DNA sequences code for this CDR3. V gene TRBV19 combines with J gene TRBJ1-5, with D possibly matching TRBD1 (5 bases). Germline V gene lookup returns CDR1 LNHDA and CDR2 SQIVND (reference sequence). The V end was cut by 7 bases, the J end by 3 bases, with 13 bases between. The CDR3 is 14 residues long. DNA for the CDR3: TGTGCCAGTAATTTGCGGGACTCCAATCAGCCCCAGCATTTT. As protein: CASNLRDSNQPQHF. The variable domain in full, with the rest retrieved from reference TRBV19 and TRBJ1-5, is DGGITQSPKYLFRKEGQNVTLSCEQNLNHDAMYWYRQDPGQGLRLIYYSQIVNDFQKGDIAEGYSVSREKKESFPLTVTSAQKNPTAFYLCASNLRDSNQPQHFGDGTRLSIL.

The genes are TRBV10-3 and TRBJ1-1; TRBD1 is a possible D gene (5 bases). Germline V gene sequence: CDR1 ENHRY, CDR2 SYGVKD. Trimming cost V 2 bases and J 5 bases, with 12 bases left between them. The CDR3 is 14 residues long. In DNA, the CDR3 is TGTGCCATCAGTGAGCGCGGGGGGGGGACTGAAGCTTTCTTT. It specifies CAISERGGGTEAFF.

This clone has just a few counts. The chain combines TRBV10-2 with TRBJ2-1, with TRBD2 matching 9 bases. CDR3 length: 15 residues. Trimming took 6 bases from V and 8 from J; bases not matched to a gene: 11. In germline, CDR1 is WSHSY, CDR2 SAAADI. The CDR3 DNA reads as TGCGCCAGCAGGACGACTAGCGGTGCATGGGATGAGCAGTTCTTC. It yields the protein CASRTTSGAWDEQFF.

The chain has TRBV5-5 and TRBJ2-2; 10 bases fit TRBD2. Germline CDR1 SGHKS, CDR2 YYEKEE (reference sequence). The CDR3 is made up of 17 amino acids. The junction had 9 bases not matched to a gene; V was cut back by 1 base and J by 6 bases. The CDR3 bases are TGTGCCAGCAGCTTGCTCTTGAGAGCGGGGGGGCCCGGGGAGCTGTTTTTT. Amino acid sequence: CASSLLLRAGGPGELFF.

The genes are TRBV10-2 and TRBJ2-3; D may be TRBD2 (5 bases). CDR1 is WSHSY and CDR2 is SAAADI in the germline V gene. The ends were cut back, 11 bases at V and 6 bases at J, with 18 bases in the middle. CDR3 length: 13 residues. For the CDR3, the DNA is TGCGCCGTACGGGGAAGCGCCCGGGATACGCAGTATTTT. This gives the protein CAVRGSARDTQYF.

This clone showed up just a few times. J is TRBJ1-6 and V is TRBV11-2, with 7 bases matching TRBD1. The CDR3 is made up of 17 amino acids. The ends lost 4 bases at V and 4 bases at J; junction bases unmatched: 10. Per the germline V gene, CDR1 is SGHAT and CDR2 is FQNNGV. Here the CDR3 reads CASSSSSGTAYNSPLHF. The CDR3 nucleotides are TGTGCCAGCAGCTCATCCTCCGGGACAGCTTATAATTCACCCCTCCACTTT.

The CDR3 region is CASSYTGSGANVLTF. CDR3 DNA: TGTGCCAGCAGTTATACAGGGTCCGGGGCCAACGTCCTGACTTTC. V gene TRBV25-1 combines with J gene TRBJ2-6; possible D gene TRBD1, 6 bases. Per germline, CDR1 MGHDK and CDR2 SYGVNS. Trimming stripped 5 bases from V and 4 bases from J, with 12 bases between. The CDR3 runs to 15 residues.

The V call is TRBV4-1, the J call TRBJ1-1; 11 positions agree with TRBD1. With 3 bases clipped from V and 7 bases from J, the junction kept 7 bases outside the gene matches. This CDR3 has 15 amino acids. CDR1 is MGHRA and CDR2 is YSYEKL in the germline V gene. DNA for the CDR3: TGCGCCAGCAGCCAGGGACAGGGGGACCATAATGAAGCTTTCTTT. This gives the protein CASSQGQGDHNEAFF.

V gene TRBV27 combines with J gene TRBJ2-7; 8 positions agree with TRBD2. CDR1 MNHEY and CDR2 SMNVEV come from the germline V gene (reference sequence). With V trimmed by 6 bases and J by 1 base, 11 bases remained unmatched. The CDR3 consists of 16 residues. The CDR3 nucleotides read TGTGCCAGCAGATCGAAGGGACTAGAAATATCCTACGAGCAGTACTTC. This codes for CASRSKGLEISYEQYF.

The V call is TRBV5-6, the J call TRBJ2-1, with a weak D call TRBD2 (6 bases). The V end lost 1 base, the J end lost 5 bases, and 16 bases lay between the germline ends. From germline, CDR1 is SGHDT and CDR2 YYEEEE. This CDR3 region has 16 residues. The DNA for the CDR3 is TGTGCCAGCAGCTTGTTCCCGGGACTGGGGCACAATGAGCAGTTCTTC. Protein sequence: CASSLFPGLGHNEQFF.

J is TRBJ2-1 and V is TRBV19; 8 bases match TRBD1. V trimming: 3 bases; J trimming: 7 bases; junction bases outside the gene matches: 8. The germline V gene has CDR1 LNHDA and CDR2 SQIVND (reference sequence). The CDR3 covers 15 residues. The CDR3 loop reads CASSMGQGALNEQFF. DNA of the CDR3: TGTGCCAGTAGTATGGGTCAGGGGGCGCTTAATGAGCAGTTCTTC.

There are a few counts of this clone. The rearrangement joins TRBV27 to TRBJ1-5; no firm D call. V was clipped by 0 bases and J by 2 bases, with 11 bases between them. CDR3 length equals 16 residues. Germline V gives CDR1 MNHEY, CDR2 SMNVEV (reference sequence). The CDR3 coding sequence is TGTGCCAGCAGTTTATCGTTCCGGGGAGGCAATCAGCCCCAGCATTTT. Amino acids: CASSLSFRGGNQPQHF.

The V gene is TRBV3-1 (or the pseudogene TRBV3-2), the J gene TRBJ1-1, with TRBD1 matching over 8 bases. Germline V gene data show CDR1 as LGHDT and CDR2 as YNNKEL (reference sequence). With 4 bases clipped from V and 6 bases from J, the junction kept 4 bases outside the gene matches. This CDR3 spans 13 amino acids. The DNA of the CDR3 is TGTGCCAGCAGCCGCATGGACAGGGCTGAAGCTTTCTTT. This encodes CASSRMDRAEAFF.

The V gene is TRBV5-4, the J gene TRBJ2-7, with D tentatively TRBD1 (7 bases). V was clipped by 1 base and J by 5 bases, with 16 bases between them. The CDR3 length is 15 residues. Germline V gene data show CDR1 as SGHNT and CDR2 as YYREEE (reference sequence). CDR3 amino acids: CASSLSRGAVDEQYF. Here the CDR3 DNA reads TGTGCCAGCAGCTTGTCCAGGGGGGCCGTGGACGAGCAGTACTTC. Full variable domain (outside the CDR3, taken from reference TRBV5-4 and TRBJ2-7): ETGVTQSPTHLIKTRGQQVTLRCSSQSGHNTVSWYQQALGQGPQFIFQYYREEENGRGNFPPRFSGLQFPNYSSELNVNALELDDSALYLCASSLSRGAVDEQYFGPGTRLTVT.

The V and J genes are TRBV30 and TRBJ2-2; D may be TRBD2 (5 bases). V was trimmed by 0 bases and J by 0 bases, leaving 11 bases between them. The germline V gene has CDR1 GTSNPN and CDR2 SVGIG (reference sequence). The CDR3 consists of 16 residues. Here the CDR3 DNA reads TGTGCCTGGAGTGTAGCGAGGGCCCCGAACACCGGGGAGCTGTTTTTT. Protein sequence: CAWSVARAPNTGELFF.

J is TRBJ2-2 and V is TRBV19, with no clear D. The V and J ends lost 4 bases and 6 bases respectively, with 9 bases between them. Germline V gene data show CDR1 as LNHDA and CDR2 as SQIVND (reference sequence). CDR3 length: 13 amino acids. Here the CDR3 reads CASSRQIPGELFF. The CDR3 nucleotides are TGTGCCAGTAGTAGGCAGATCCCCGGGGAGCTGTTTTTT.

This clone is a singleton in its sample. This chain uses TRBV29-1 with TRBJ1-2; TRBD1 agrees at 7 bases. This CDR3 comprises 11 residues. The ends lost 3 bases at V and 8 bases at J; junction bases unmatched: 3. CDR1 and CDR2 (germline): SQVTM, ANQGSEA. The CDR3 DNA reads TGCAGCGTTGACAGGGGGGACGGCTACACCTTC. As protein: CSVDRGDGYTF.

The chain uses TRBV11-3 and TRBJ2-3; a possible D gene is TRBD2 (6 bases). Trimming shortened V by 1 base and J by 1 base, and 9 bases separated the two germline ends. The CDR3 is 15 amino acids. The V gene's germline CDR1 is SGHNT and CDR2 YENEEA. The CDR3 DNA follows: TGTGCCAGCAGCTTAGGACTAGGCGGCACAGATACGCAGTATTTT. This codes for CASSLGLGGTDTQYF.

In DNA, the CDR3 is TGTGCCAGCAGCCCAAGGCCGGGAGGGCGAAGGGTAGCTATAGAGACCCAGTACTTC. Amino acids: CASSPRPGGRRVAIETQYF. This chain connects TRBV11-2 to TRBJ2-5; 8 bases fit TRBD2. Germline trimming cut 5 bases from V and 4 bases from J; bases unmatched to any gene: 21. The CDR3 totals 19 residues. Germline V lookup: CDR1 SGHAT, CDR2 FQNNGV. The complete variable domain, with remaining parts taken from reference TRBV11-2 and TRBJ2-5, reads EAGVAQSPRYKIIEKRQSVAFWCNPISGHATLYWYQQILGQGPKLLIQFQNNGVVDDSQLPKDRFSAERLKGVDSTLKIQPAKLEDSAVYLCASSPRPGGRRVAIETQYFGPGTRLLVL.

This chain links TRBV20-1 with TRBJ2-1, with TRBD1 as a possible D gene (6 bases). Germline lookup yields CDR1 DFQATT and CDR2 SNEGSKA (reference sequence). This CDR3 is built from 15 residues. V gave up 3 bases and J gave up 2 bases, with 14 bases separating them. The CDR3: CSASRYRAAYNEQFF. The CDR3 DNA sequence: TGCAGTGCTAGTAGGTACAGGGCCGCCTACAATGAGCAGTTCTTC.

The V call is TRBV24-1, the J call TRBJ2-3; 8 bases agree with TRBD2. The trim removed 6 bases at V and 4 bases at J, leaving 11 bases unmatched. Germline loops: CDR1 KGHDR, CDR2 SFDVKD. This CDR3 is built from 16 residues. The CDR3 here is CATSSGGGKNSDTQYF. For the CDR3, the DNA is TGTGCCACCAGTTCGGGCGGGGGGAAAAATTCAGATACGCAGTATTTT.

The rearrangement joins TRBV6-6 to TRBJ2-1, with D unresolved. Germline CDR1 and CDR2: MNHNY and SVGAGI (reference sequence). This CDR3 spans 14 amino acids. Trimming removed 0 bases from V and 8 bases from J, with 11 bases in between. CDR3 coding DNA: TGTGCCAGCAGTTACTCTTCACGGTTTGATGAGCAGTTCTTC. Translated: CASSYSSRFDEQFF.

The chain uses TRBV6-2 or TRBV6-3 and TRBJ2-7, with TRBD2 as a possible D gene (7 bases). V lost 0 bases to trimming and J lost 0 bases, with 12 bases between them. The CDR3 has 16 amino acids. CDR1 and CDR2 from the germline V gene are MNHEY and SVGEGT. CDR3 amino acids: CASSYSGGGFSYEQYF. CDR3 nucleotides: TGTGCCAGCAGTTACTCAGGGGGGGGGTTCTCCTACGAGCAGTACTTC.

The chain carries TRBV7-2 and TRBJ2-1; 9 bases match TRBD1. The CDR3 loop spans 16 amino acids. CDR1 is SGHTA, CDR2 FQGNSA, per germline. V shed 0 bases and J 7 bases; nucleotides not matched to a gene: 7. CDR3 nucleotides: TGTGCCAGCAGCTTAGCGGGACAGGGAAGCTCGAATGAGCAGTTCTTC. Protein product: CASSLAGQGSSNEQFF. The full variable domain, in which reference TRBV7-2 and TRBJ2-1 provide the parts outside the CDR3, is GAGVSQSPSNKVTEKGKDVELRCDPISGHTALYWYRQSLGQGLEFLIYFQGNSAPDKSGLPSDRFSAERTGGSVSTLTIQRTQQEDSAVYLCASSLAGQGSSNEQFFGPGTRLTVL.

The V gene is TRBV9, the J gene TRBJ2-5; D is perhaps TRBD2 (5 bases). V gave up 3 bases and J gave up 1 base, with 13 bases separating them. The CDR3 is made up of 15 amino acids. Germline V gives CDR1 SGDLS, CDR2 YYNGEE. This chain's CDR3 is CASSGRGSFQETQYF. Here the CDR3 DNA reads TGTGCCAGCAGCGGACGAGGGTCCTTCCAAGAGACCCAGTACTTC.